This T cell receptor (beta chain) is from a study of response to subunit inactivated influenza vaccine. General observations from the study: Authors suggested each seasonal influenza vaccination recruits few new T cells.

Note on this clonotype: Antigen unknown.

MiXCR, applied by TCRdb to the RT-PCR reads, yields one record per CDR3 protein. The sample comprises 170,000 or so distinct CDR3 sequences, about 10% of which are singletons, and 35% to 40% rests with the top ten. The CDR3 covers 16 residues. The germline CDR1 and CDR2 sequences are MGHRA and YSYEKL. V was shortened by 0 bases and J by 0 bases, with 9 bases between the two germline ends. The rearrangement joins TRBV4-1 to TRBJ1-3; D not resolved. The sequenced sample was CD8+ T cells sorted from PBMCs, obtained around 2 years after vaccination. This clonotype was obtained from a man aged 50 to 69 who received an inactivated influenza vaccine. The CDR3 protein is CASSQDPGRSGNTIYF. CDR3 nucleotide sequence: TGCGCCAGCAGCCAAGATCCCGGGCGCTCTGGAAACACCATATATTTT.